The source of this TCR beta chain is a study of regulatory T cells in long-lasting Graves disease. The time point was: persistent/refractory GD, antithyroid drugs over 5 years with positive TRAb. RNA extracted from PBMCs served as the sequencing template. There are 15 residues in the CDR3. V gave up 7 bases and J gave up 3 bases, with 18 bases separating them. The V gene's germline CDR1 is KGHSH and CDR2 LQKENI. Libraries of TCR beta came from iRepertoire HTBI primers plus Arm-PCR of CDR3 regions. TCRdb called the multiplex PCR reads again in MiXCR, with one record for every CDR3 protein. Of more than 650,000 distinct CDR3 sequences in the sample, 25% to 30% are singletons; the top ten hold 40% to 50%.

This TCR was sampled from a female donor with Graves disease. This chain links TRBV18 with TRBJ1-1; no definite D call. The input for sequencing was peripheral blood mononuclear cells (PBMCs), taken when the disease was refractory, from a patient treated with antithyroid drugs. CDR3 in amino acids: CASWPSTSRDTEAFF. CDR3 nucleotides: TGTGCCAGCTGGCCAAGCACCTCACGGGACACTGAAGCTTTCTTT.